Presented here are 21 T cell receptor beta chains from one specimen sequenced in a study of shared clonotypes between healthy human individuals. Sequenced by immunoSEQ multiplex PCR; TCRdb stores in-frame clones only, minus some. This repertoire shows under 1,100,000 clones, more than 75% found once; its top ten account for 0.61%. Sequenced: memory CD4+ T cells from PBMCs. Subset specified: CD45RA-negative fraction. The source of these receptors is a man between 18 and 35 years old in good health. Some clones in this sample may be carry-over from other donors' samples.

In its sample, this clone was seen a few times. The rearrangement uses TRBV9 and TRBJ1-1; no clear D gene. Germline loops: CDR1 SGDLS, CDR2 YYNGEE. V was trimmed by 0 bases and J by 4 bases, leaving 13 bases between them. There are 15 residues in the CDR3. The CDR3 DNA reads TGTGCCAGCAGCGTAGGCGGGCACGGCGGCACTGAAGCTTTCTTT. As protein: CASSVGGHGGTEAFF.

This chain connects TRBV7-9 to TRBJ2-3, with 10 positions matching TRBD2. The CDR3 has 16 amino acids. The V segment lost 5 bases and the J segment 2 bases; nucleotides outside the gene matches: 7. The V gene's germline CDR1 is SEHNR and CDR2 FQNEAQ (reference sequence). CDR3 in DNA: TGTGCCAGCAGCGCCTGGACTAGCGGAGACACAGATACGCAGTATTTT. It specifies CASSAWTSGDTDTQYF. The variable domain in full, completed from reference TRBV7-9 and TRBJ2-3, reads DTGVSQNPRHKITKRGQNVTFRCDPISEHNRLYWYRQTLGQGPEFLTYFQNEAQLEKSRLLSDRFSAERPKGSFSTLEIQRTEQGDSAMYLCASSAWTSGDTDTQYFGPGTRLTVL.

This chain joins TRBV10-3 and TRBJ1-1; the D is unclear. The V gene lost 4 bases and the J gene lost 1 base, with 13 bases spanning the gap. The CDR3 has 15 amino acids. The germline V gene has CDR1 ENHRY and CDR2 SYGVKD. The CDR3 reads CAISGMGGRNTEAFF. The CDR3, as DNA: TGTGCCATCAGTGGCATGGGAGGTCGGAACACTGAAGCTTTCTTT.

This chain links TRBV19 with TRBJ1-3; no definite D call. The V and J ends lost 8 bases and 3 bases respectively, with 8 bases between them. The CDR3 spans 12 residues. Looked up from germline, CDR1 is LNHDA and CDR2 is SQIVND (reference sequence). The CDR3 is CASGGSGNTIYF. In DNA form, the CDR3 reads TGTGCCAGTGGTGGCAGTGGAAACACCATATATTTT.

J is TRBJ2-2 and V is TRBV7-6; the D gene is possibly TRBD2 (5 bases). CDR3 length: 15 amino acids. The germline V gene has CDR1 SGHVS and CDR2 FNYEAQ. V was cut by 4 bases and J by 5 bases, with 14 bases left in between. The CDR3 DNA reads TGTGCCAGCAGCTGGCGGGCACTTTCTACCGGGGAGCTGTTTTTT. Protein: CASSWRALSTGELFF.

Points on this clone: Other DNA sequences within the sample encode an identical CDR3. The chain combines TRBV5-4 with TRBJ2-1; the D is unclear. V was cut by 4 bases and J by 0 bases, with 5 bases left in between. Germline V CDR1 and CDR2: SGHNT, YYREEE (reference sequence). CDR3 length: 13 residues. In DNA form, the CDR3 reads TGTGCCAGCAGCCTAGACTCCTACAATGAGCAGTTCTTC. Translated, it gives CASSLDSYNEQFF.

The chain employs TRBV11-2 and TRBJ2-7; no firm D call. Germline V gives CDR1 SGHAT, CDR2 FQNNGV. V was shortened by 2 bases and J by 2 bases, with 13 bases between the two germline ends. The CDR3 has 15 amino acids. Written as DNA, the CDR3 is TGTGCCAGCAGCTTATACCCGGATGATACCTACGAGCAGTACTTC. Translated, it gives CASSLYPDDTYEQYF. The full variable domain, in which reference TRBV11-2 and TRBJ2-7 provide the parts outside the CDR3, is EAGVAQSPRYKIIEKRQSVAFWCNPISGHATLYWYQQILGQGPKLLIQFQNNGVVDDSQLPKDRFSAERLKGVDSTLKIQPAKLEDSAVYLCASSLYPDDTYEQYFGPGTRLTVT.

V usage is TRBV7-9 and J usage is TRBJ2-1; 7 bases match TRBD1. The germline CDR1 and CDR2 sequences are SEHNR and FQNEAQ (reference sequence). The CDR3 is 15 amino acids. Unmatched junction bases numbered 14, after V lost 4 bases and J lost 11 bases. The DNA of the CDR3 is TGTGCCAGCAGCTCGCTCCCCAGTGGACAGGCTCAGCAGTTCTTC. Protein: CASSSLPSGQAQQFF.

A few counts support this clone. CDR3 sequence: CASSFSVTVSTEAFF. DNA for the CDR3: TGTGCCAGCAGTTTTTCGGTGACAGTTAGCACTGAAGCTTTCTTT. This sequence joins TRBV27 and TRBJ1-1; possibly TRBD1 for D (5 bases). Germline V gives CDR1 MNHEY, CDR2 SMNVEV (reference sequence). This CDR3 comprises 15 residues. V lost 3 bases and J 4 bases, leaving 15 bases between the germline ends.

V gene TRBV21-1 combines with J gene TRBJ2-2; the table names TRBD2, a call not compared with the DNA. TRBV21-1 is a pseudogene locus. The CDR3 loop spans 18 amino acids. The DNA of the CDR3 is TGTGCCAGCAGCAATTGGGGAGCGGGAGTTAGGAACACCGGGGAGCTGTTTTTT. The encoded protein is CASSNWGAGVRNTGELFF.

This chain uses TRBV6-1 with TRBJ2-3; tentative D call: TRBD2 (6 bases). Germline CDR1 is MNHNS and CDR2 is SASEGT. V dropped 6 bases and J dropped 3 bases, with 13 bases sitting between them. This CDR3 spans 14 amino acids. CDR3 protein: CASREGMGTDTQYF. In nucleotides, the CDR3 is TGTGCCAGCAGGGAGGGGATGGGGACAGATACGCAGTATTTT.

The chain is built from TRBV5-4 and TRBJ2-5, with a possible D match to TRBD2 (7 bases). CDR3 length: 13 amino acids. Between the trimmed V and J ends, which lost 5 bases and 5 bases, there was a span of 13 bases. The germline gives CDR1 SGHNT, CDR2 YYREEE (reference sequence). CDR3 residues: CASSHGGRETQYF. CDR3 nucleotide sequence: TGTGCCAGCAGTCACGGGGGGCGGGAGACCCAGTACTTC.

The CDR3 here is CASSQTEARGEQYF. The DNA for the CDR3 is TGTGCCAGCAGCCAAACGGAGGCGAGGGGCGAGCAGTACTTC. This rearrangement joins TRBV6-1 to TRBJ2-7; D may be TRBD1 or TRBD2 (5 bases each). The germline V gene has CDR1 MNHNS and CDR2 SASEGT. The CDR3 consists of 14 residues. V lost 6 bases and J 6 bases, leaving 18 bases between the germline ends.

The chain uses TRBV19 and TRBJ2-5; 7 bases agree with TRBD1. Germline trimming cut 7 bases from V and 3 bases from J; bases unmatched to any gene: 14. CDR1 and CDR2 (germline): LNHDA, SQIVND (reference sequence). There are 16 residues in the CDR3. CDR3 DNA sequence: TGTGCCAGTAATATGGGGAGACAGGGTTCTGAAGAGACCCAGTACTTC. It specifies CASNMGRQGSEETQYF.

This clone was recorded a few times. This chain links TRBV4-3 with TRBJ1-1; no clear D gene. With 1 base removed from V and 10 bases from J, the gap between germline ends came to 16 bases. Germline V CDR1 and CDR2: LGHNA, YSLEER. The CDR3 sequence is 14 residues long. CDR3 protein: CASSQGRAGARAFF. The CDR3 DNA is TGCGCCAGCAGCCAAGGGCGGGCGGGCGCGAGAGCTTTCTTT.

Turning to this clone: This sample also contains other DNA sequences that code for the same CDR3. The chain has TRBV2 and TRBJ2-7, with 9 bases fitting TRBD1. This CDR3 is built from 15 residues. V shed 4 bases, J shed 2 bases, and the junction held 6 bases outside the gene matches. The germline gives CDR1 SNHLY, CDR2 FYNNEI. Here the CDR3 DNA reads TGTGCCAGCAGTGGAACCGGGACAGGGACCTACGAGCAGTACTTC. This translates into CASSGTGTGTYEQYF.

The rearrangement links TRBV6-1 to TRBJ1-5; the D is unclear. This CDR3 contains 13 residues. Germline-derived CDR1 and CDR2 are MNHNS and SASEGT. Deletions cut 6 bases from V and 4 bases from J, with 10 bases between. The CDR3 DNA reads as TGTGCCAGCAGAAGCTGGGAGAATCAGCCCCAGCATTTT. Its translation: CASRSWENQPQHF.

The chain employs TRBV7-6 and TRBJ2-2; 7 nucleotides line up with TRBD1. CDR3 length: 19 residues. The ends lost 5 bases at V and 0 bases at J; junction bases unmatched: 15. The V gene's germline CDR1 is SGHVS and CDR2 FNYEAQ. CDR3 sequence (DNA): TGTGCCAGCAGCGCTCGATCCGGGACAGTCGGGGCGAACACCGGGGAGCTGTTTTTT. This codes for CASSARSGTVGANTGELFF. Drawing the rest from reference TRBV7-6 and TRBJ2-2, the complete variable domain is GAGVSQSPRYKVTKRGQDVALRCDPISGHVSLYWYRQALGQGPEFLTYFNYEAQQDKSGLPNDRFSAERPEGSISTLTIQRTEQRDSAMYRCASSARSGTVGANTGELFFGEGSRLTVL.

This clone was seen repeatedly, ten times or more. This sequence joins TRBV5-1 and TRBJ2-7, with D unclear. The germline V and J ends were trimmed by 0 bases and 3 bases, with 10 bases remaining between them. CDR3 length equals 14 residues. Germline CDR1 SGHRS, CDR2 YFSETQ. The CDR3 loop is CASSLGGVIYEQYF. CDR3 DNA: TGCGCCAGCAGCTTGGGAGGCGTGATCTACGAGCAGTACTTC.

To note about this clone: At the DNA level, this CDR3 is encoded by other sequences in the same sample as well. V and J are TRBV28 and TRBJ2-2; D gene ambiguous. The germline V and J ends were trimmed by 3 bases and 6 bases, with 2 bases remaining between them. This CDR3 is built from 11 residues. CDR1 and CDR2 from the germline V gene are MDHEN and SYDVKM. CDR3 sequence reads: CASSFSGELFF. The DNA of the CDR3 is TGTGCCAGCAGTTTCTCCGGGGAGCTGTTTTTT.

This chain connects TRBV2 to TRBJ1-4, with D unclear. The CDR3 consists of 11 residues. Germline CDR1 SNHLY, CDR2 FYNNEI. V dropped 8 bases and J dropped 4 bases, with 5 bases sitting between them. The CDR3 DNA is TGTGCCAGCCTCGGTAATGAAAAACTGTTTTTT. Protein sequence: CASLGNEKLFF.